Listed here are 27 T cell receptor beta chains from one sample, sequenced in a study of metastatic and nonmetastatic thyroid tumors. Treatment of any kind had been given to no patient before thyroid surgery. MiXCR was used by TCRdb to re-call the PCR reads. This table holds over 40,000 clones, more than 20% found once. The sequencing sample was made of blood. The receptors come from a male donor with papillary thyroid cancer or a benign thyroid nodule (not recorded which). Some clones in this sample may be carry-over from other donors' samples.

V gene TRBV7-8 combines with J gene TRBJ2-7, with 7 bases identical to TRBD2. V lost 5 bases, J lost 2 bases, and 12 bases stayed unmatched. This CDR3 has 16 amino acids. Germline assignment: CDR1 SGHVS and CDR2 FQNEAQ. This CDR3 is CASSLDSGGGTYEQYF. The DNA of the CDR3 is TGTGCCAGCAGCCTGGATAGTGGCGGGGGAACCTACGAGCAGTACTTC.

This chain joins TRBV6-2 or TRBV6-3 and TRBJ2-7, with D possibly TRBD2 on 6 matching bases. The CDR3 has 13 residues. Germline CDR1 is MNHEY and CDR2 is SVGEGT. Trimming removed 8 bases from V and 2 bases from J, with 13 bases in between. CDR3 loop: CASSREMTYEQYF. CDR3 nucleotide sequence: TGTGCCAGCTCCCGGGAGATGACCTACGAGCAGTACTTC.

At least ten counts were recorded for this clone. V is TRBV18 and J is TRBJ1-1; the match to TRBD1 covers 8 bases. Per germline, CDR1 KGHSH and CDR2 LQKENI. The CDR3 runs 14 residues. With V trimmed by 6 bases and J by 4 bases, 7 bases remained unmatched. The CDR3 DNA reads TGTGCCAGCTCGTCGACAGGGGAAGCCACTGAAGCTTTCTTT. The encoded protein is CASSSTGEATEAFF.

CDR3 bases: TGTGCCAGCAGCCAGGCCGGGACACTCCCTAATGAAAAACTGTTTTTT. Protein product: CASSQAGTLPNEKLFF. The chain recombines TRBV4-2 with TRBJ1-4; a possible D gene is TRBD1 (6 bases). V lost 3 bases and J 3 bases, leaving 14 bases between the germline ends. The CDR3 extends over 16 amino acids. CDR1 and CDR2 (germline): LGHNA, YNFKEQ.

This clone was observed many times. The chain is built from TRBV7-3 and TRBJ2-2, with D maybe TRBD1 (6 bases). This CDR3 has 15 residues. Deletions cut 2 bases from V and 3 bases from J, with 10 bases between. Per the germline V gene, CDR1 is SGHTA and CDR2 is FQGTGA. CDR3 loop: CASSLGGGYTGELFF. The CDR3 nucleotides are TGTGCCAGCAGCTTAGGGGGCGGGTACACCGGGGAGCTGTTTTTT.

This clone occurred many times. The V gene is TRBV7-8, the J gene TRBJ2-1; unclear D gene. This CDR3 is 11 amino acids long. CDR1 is SGHVS and CDR2 is FQNEAQ in the germline V gene. Between the trimmed V and J ends, which lost 0 bases and 9 bases, there was a span of 3 bases. CDR3 bases: TGTGCCAGCAGCTTAGCCACTGAGCAGTTCTTC. Protein: CASSLATEQFF.

The chain recombines TRBV6-2 or TRBV6-3 with TRBJ1-2, with TRBD1 identical over 7 bases. CDR1 and CDR2 from the germline V gene are MNHEY and SVGEGT. The V segment lost 2 bases and the J segment 4 bases; nucleotides outside the gene matches: 13. There are 17 residues in the CDR3. Here the CDR3 reads CASSYTRDSIISYGYTF. CDR3 DNA: TGTGCCAGCAGTTACACACGGGACAGTATCATAAGCTATGGCTACACCTTC.

This clone was recorded many times. The chain recombines TRBV7-9 with TRBJ1-1, with D possibly TRBD1 on 5 matching bases. Germline V lookup: CDR1 SEHNR, CDR2 FQNEAQ (reference sequence). This CDR3 is 13 amino acids long. V was clipped by 7 bases and J by 4 bases, with 13 bases between them. CDR3 DNA sequence: TGTGCCAGCATCCGGCCCGGGGGCACTGAAGCTTTCTTT. It is translated as CASIRPGGTEAFF.

The V and J genes are TRBV6-1 and TRBJ2-2, with no clear D. Trimming took off 1 base at V and 3 bases at J, with 9 bases between the two ends. Per germline, CDR1 MNHNS and CDR2 SASEGT. This CDR3 spans 15 amino acids. The DNA for the CDR3 is TGTGCCAGCAGTGAAGGGGGTAGGGACACCGGGGAGCTGTTTTTT. This gives the protein CASSEGGRDTGELFF.

The V gene is TRBV20-1, the J gene TRBJ1-2, with 10 bases that match TRBD1. Germline trimming cut 5 bases from V and 5 bases from J; bases unmatched to any gene: 5. Germline assignment: CDR1 DFQATT and CDR2 SNEGSKA (reference sequence). CDR3 length: 13 residues. For the CDR3, the DNA is TGCAGTGCTGCTGACAGGGGGCGGTATGGCTACACCTTC. The encoded protein is CSAADRGRYGYTF.

The table lists this clone with many counts. The chain is built from TRBV15 and TRBJ2-7, with 10 positions matching TRBD2. CDR3 length: 17 amino acids. With 0 bases clipped from V and 0 bases from J, the junction kept 5 bases outside the gene matches. CDR1 is LNHNV, CDR2 YYDKDF, per germline (reference sequence). CDR3 bases: TGTGCCACCAGCAGAGATCCTAGCGGGAGTACCTCCTACGAGCAGTACTTC. Translated: CATSRDPSGSTSYEQYF. The whole variable domain, filled in from reference TRBV15 and TRBJ2-7, reads DAMVIQNPRYQVTQFGKPVTLSCSQTLNHNVMYWYQQKSSQAPKLLFHYYDKDFNNEADTPDNFQSRRPNTSFCFLDIRSPGLGDTAMYLCATSRDPSGSTSYEQYFGPGTRLTVT.

There are a few counts of this clone. V usage is TRBV7-9 and J usage is TRBJ2-1; D gene uncertain. V was shortened by 5 bases and J by 5 bases, with 7 bases between the two germline ends. Germline lookup yields CDR1 SEHNR and CDR2 FQNEAQ (reference sequence). This CDR3 comprises 12 residues. The CDR3 DNA reads TGTGCCAGCAGCCACACTAACAATGAGCAGTTCTTC. This codes for CASSHTNNEQFF.

This clone was counted ten times or more. V is TRBV5-6 and J is TRBJ2-7; 7 bases map to TRBD1. This CDR3 spans 13 amino acids. Germline CDR1 is SGHDT and CDR2 is YYEEEE. The trim removed 5 bases at V and 0 bases at J, leaving 2 bases unmatched. CDR3 sequence: CASRQGISYEQYF. The CDR3 bases are TGTGCCAGCAGACAGGGGATCTCCTACGAGCAGTACTTC. Full variable domain (outside the CDR3, taken from reference TRBV5-6 and TRBJ2-7): DAGVTQSPTHLIKTRGQQVTLRCSPKSGHDTVSWYQQALGQGPQFIFQYYEEEERQRGNFPDRFSGHQFPNYSSELNVNALLLGDSALYLCASRQGISYEQYFGPGTRLTVT.

The CDR3 coding sequence is TGTGCCATCAGTGCCCCGGGACACCAGGTACTAGCGGTCTTCACCGGGGAGCTGTTTTTT. As protein: CAISAPGHQVLAVFTGELFF. The chain employs TRBV10-3 and TRBJ2-2; 8 bases align to TRBD2. Looked up from germline, CDR1 is ENHRY and CDR2 is SYGVKD. This CDR3 is 20 amino acids long. Trimming at V came to 4 bases and at J to 4 bases, leaving 20 bases not matched to a gene.

This clone was found many times. The chain combines TRBV5-1 with TRBJ1-1; 9 bases map to TRBD1. Looked up from germline, CDR1 is SGHRS and CDR2 is YFSETQ. This CDR3 is 14 amino acids long. Trimming took 6 bases from V and 1 from J; bases not matched to a gene: 4. This CDR3 reads CASKRTGANTEAFF. The CDR3 DNA reads TGCGCCAGCAAAAGGACAGGGGCGAACACTGAAGCTTTCTTT.

This clone came up a few times. CDR3 sequence reads: CASSLYTDTQYF. The CDR3 region has the DNA TGTGCCAGCAGTCTTTACACAGATACGCAGTATTTT. The chain couples TRBV12-3 or TRBV12-4 to TRBJ2-3; D gene ambiguous. The CDR3 totals 12 residues. V shed 5 bases and J shed 2 bases, with 5 bases lying between them.

This clone has ten or more counts. The CDR3 nucleotides read TGTGCCAGCAGCGGGACTAGCGGACAAGAGACCCAGTACTTC. The encoded protein is CASSGTSGQETQYF. The J gene is TRBJ2-5, the V gene TRBV11-3, with 11 bases matching TRBD2. After removal of 5 bases from V and 2 bases from J, the junction contained 1 base not matched to a gene. The CDR3 totals 14 residues. CDR1 is SGHNT and CDR2 is YENEEA in the germline V gene.

The rearrangement joins TRBV5-4 to TRBJ1-4; TRBD1 aligns across 8 bases. The trim removed 4 bases at V and 2 bases at J, leaving 4 bases unmatched. The V gene's germline CDR1 is SGHNT and CDR2 YYREEE (reference sequence). The CDR3 has 15 residues. In nucleotides, the CDR3 is TGTGCCAGCAGCCCCGACAGGGGCACTAATGAAAAACTGTTTTTT. Protein sequence: CASSPDRGTNEKLFF.

At least ten counts were recorded for this clone. The chain is built from TRBV11-3 and TRBJ2-7, with D unresolved. This CDR3 has 13 amino acids. From germline, CDR1 is SGHNT and CDR2 YENEEA. V shed 1 base and J shed 3 bases, with 7 bases lying between them. For the CDR3, the DNA is TGTGCCAGCAGCTTAGGGAAGGGCTACGAGCAGTACTTC. Amino acids: CASSLGKGYEQYF. Based on the CDR3 plus reference TRBV11-3 and TRBJ2-7, the full variable domain is EAGVVQSPRYKIIEKKQPVAFWCNPISGHNTLYWYLQNLGQGPELLIRYENEEAVDDSQLPKDRFSAERLKGVDSTLKIQPAELGDSAVYLCASSLGKGYEQYFGPGTRLTVT.

The V call is TRBV3-1, the J call TRBJ1-6; weak D call: TRBD1 (5 bases). This CDR3 is 15 amino acids long. V was trimmed by 6 bases and J by 7 bases, leaving 16 bases between them. Germline V gives CDR1 LGHDT, CDR2 YNNKEL (reference sequence). CDR3 bases: TGTGCCAGCAGTTTAGGGACCCATGGGAATTCACCCCTCCACTTT. Encoded protein: CASSLGTHGNSPLHF. The full variable domain, its missing parts supplied by reference TRBV3-1 and TRBJ1-6, is DTAVSQTPKYLVTQMGNDKSIKCEQNLGHDTMYWYKQDSKKFLKIMFSYNNKELIINETVPNRFSPKSPDKAHLNLHINSLELGDSAVYFCASSLGTHGNSPLHFGNGTRLTVT.

This clone was seen a few times. The chain joins TRBV6-1 to TRBJ2-1; 11 bases fit TRBD2. V trimming: 8 bases; J trimming: 9 bases; junction bases outside the gene matches: 6. Germline lookup yields CDR1 MNHNS and CDR2 SASEGT. CDR3 length: 13 residues. Here the CDR3 DNA reads TGTGCCAGCCGACTAGCGGGAAATGGTGAGCAGTTCTTC. Its protein is CASRLAGNGEQFF.

This clone has ten or more counts. The chain is built from TRBV30 and TRBJ2-5; a weak D match, TRBD2 (6 bases). The germline V and J ends were trimmed by 7 bases and 5 bases, with 20 bases remaining between them. Germline loops: CDR1 GTSNPN, CDR2 SVGIG (reference sequence). This CDR3 has 14 amino acids. CDR3 sequence: CALRRRGELETQYF. The CDR3 region has the DNA TGTGCCTTAAGGCGGAGGGGAGAGCTCGAGACCCAGTACTTC.

This clone was detected only a few times. A much more abundant neighbour one base away suggests this may be a read error. The same CDR3 arises from other DNA sequences in this sample as well. The V gene is TRBV6-1, the J gene TRBJ1-1; no reliable D call. The germline V gene encodes CDR1 MNHNS and CDR2 SASEGT. CDR3 length: 15 amino acids. In DNA, the CDR3 is TGTGCTAGCAGTCCCGGACGTTCACCGAACACTGAAGCTTTCTTT. Residues: CASSPGRSPNTEAFF.

In its sample, this clone is medium-sized. The rearrangement links TRBV27 to TRBJ1-6; D is ambiguous. Per germline, CDR1 MNHEY and CDR2 SMNVEV (reference sequence). V lost 5 bases and J 7 bases, leaving 15 bases between the germline ends. This CDR3 region has 15 residues. The CDR3 DNA sequence: TGTGCCAGCAGTCCCCTATTGGTGGACAATTCACCCCTCCACTTT. Amino acids: CASSPLLVDNSPLHF.

This clone came up many times. The chain links TRBV6-1 to TRBJ2-5, with D possibly being TRBD1 (6 bases). The CDR3 totals 13 residues. CDR1 is MNHNS, CDR2 SASEGT, per germline. V was trimmed by 5 bases and J by 3 bases, leaving 10 bases between them. As DNA, the CDR3 is TGTGCCAGCAGTACCGGGACAAAAGAGACCCAGTACTTC. It specifies CASSTGTKETQYF.

The genes are TRBV5-5 and TRBJ2-2; tentatively, D is TRBD2 (6 bases). V was trimmed by 1 base and J by 2 bases, leaving 9 bases between them. This CDR3 region has 15 residues. Germline CDR1 and CDR2: SGHKS and YYEKEE (reference sequence). In nucleotides, the CDR3 is TGTGCCAGCAGCTTGTTAGCGGTTAACACCGGGGAGCTGTTTTTT. This gives the protein CASSLLAVNTGELFF.

CDR3 loop: CASVFTGTYSYEQYF. The CDR3 DNA reads TGTGCCAGCGTATTCACCGGGACTTATTCCTACGAGCAGTACTTC. The rearrangement links TRBV7-2 to TRBJ2-7; possibly TRBD2 for D (6 bases). Trimming cost V 8 bases and J 1 base, with 18 bases left between them. Germline assignment: CDR1 SGHTA and CDR2 FQGNSA. This CDR3 contains 15 residues.